This entry lists 29 T cell receptor beta chains sequenced from one sample in a study of T cell responses to AZD1222 COVID-19 vaccine. Using immunoSEQ multiplex PCR, the repertoire was profiled, and TCRdb retains in-frame clones only, with some absent. The repertoire holds around 100,000 clones, with about 86% as singletons. The source material was peripheral blood, sampled on day 0 of AZD1222 vaccination. Receptors originate from an adult in good health.

Only a few counts were recorded for this clone. This chain uses TRBV7-9 with TRBJ1-2, with unresolved D. Germline CDR1 and CDR2: SEHNR and FQNEAQ (reference sequence). V was cut by 5 bases and J by 2 bases, with 18 bases left in between. CDR3 size: 16 residues. The CDR3 reads CASSNPPSGPNYGYTF. The CDR3, as DNA: TGTGCCAGCAGCAACCCACCCAGTGGGCCCAACTATGGCTACACCTTC.

This chain uses TRBV19 with TRBJ1-1; perhaps TRBD1 as D (6 bases). Germline assignment: CDR1 LNHDA and CDR2 SQIVND (reference sequence). The length of the CDR3 is 15 residues. The V end lost 5 bases, the J end lost 0 bases, and 13 bases lay between the germline ends. CDR3 sequence reads: CASSSPGQLNTEAFF. The DNA for the CDR3 is TGTGCCAGTAGTTCGCCGGGACAACTGAACACTGAAGCTTTCTTT.

This rearrangement joins TRBV10-2 to TRBJ1-1, with a weak D call TRBD1 (5 bases). Per germline, CDR1 WSHSY and CDR2 SAAADI. This CDR3 spans 11 amino acids. Trimming cost V 10 bases and J 8 bases, with 14 bases left between them. CDR3 loop: CAIIEGTEAFF. The CDR3 DNA follows: TGCGCCATTATAGAGGGGACCGAAGCTTTCTTT.

The chain carries TRBV18 and TRBJ2-2; D is ambiguous. Germline CDR1 KGHSH, CDR2 LQKENI. The CDR3 is 14 residues long. Trimming left V 6 bases short and J 1 base short, with 9 bases between. CDR3 DNA: TGTGCCAGCTCCCCCTTGGTGAACACCGGGGAGCTGTTTTTT. It specifies CASSPLVNTGELFF.

This sequence joins TRBV6-6 and TRBJ2-2; TRBD1 aligns across 7 bases. The CDR3 spans 13 residues. Germline V CDR1 and CDR2: MNHNY, SVGAGI (reference sequence). Trimming cost V 6 bases and J 6 bases; bases outside gene matches: 4. The CDR3 coding sequence is TGTGCCAGCAGCCCTCAGGGGGCCGGGGAGCTGTTTTTT. Its protein product is CASSPQGAGELFF.

The chain links TRBV5-5 to TRBJ1-1; D possibly corresponds to TRBD1 (5 bases). Germline V gene data show CDR1 as SGHKS and CDR2 as YYEKEE (reference sequence). The CDR3 spans 12 residues. Between the trimmed V and J ends, which lost 4 bases and 8 bases, there was a span of 12 bases. In nucleotides, the CDR3 is TGTGCCAGCAGCGATCAGGGTGTGGAAGCTTTCTTT. It yields the protein CASSDQGVEAFF.

The chain carries TRBV6-1 and TRBJ1-2, with D uncertain. V lost 1 base and J lost 4, with 13 bases in between. Germline loops: CDR1 MNHNS, CDR2 SASEGT. The CDR3 extends over 15 amino acids. CDR3 loop: CASSEGLMLRYGYTF. For the CDR3, the DNA is TGTGCCAGCAGTGAAGGACTGATGCTTCGCTATGGCTACACCTTC.

The chain carries TRBV7-2 and TRBJ2-7; 9 bases are a match to TRBD2. The CDR3 extends over 15 amino acids. V lost 3 bases to trimming and J lost 3 bases; unmatched junction nucleotides: 6. Germline V gives CDR1 SGHTA, CDR2 FQGNSA. CDR3: CASSFISSGNYEQYF. The CDR3 DNA reads as TGTGCCAGCAGCTTTATTTCTAGCGGGAACTACGAGCAGTACTTC.

CDR3 loop: CASSSRTGTNEKLFF. The CDR3 region has the DNA TGTGCCAGCAGCTCCCGGACGGGAACTAATGAAAAACTGTTTTTT. This chain links TRBV7-2 with TRBJ1-4; no clear D gene. The germline gives CDR1 SGHTA, CDR2 FQGNSA. Trimming pared 4 bases from V and 1 base from J, leaving 10 bases between. This CDR3 spans 15 amino acids. Complete variable domain (other parts from reference TRBV7-2 and TRBJ1-4): GAGVSQSPSNKVTEKGKDVELRCDPISGHTALYWYRQSLGQGLEFLIYFQGNSAPDKSGLPSDRFSAERTGGSVSTLTIQRTQQEDSAVYLCASSSRTGTNEKLFFGSGTQLSVL.

This CDR3 is CASSQRGTATNEKLFF. For the CDR3, the DNA is TGTGCCAGCAGCCAGAGAGGCACCGCAACTAATGAAAAACTGTTTTTT. The J gene is TRBJ1-4, the V gene TRBV3-1 (or the pseudogene TRBV3-2), with D hard to call. From germline, CDR1 is LGHDT and CDR2 YNNKEL (reference sequence). CDR3 size: 16 residues. V was shortened by 3 bases and J by 0 bases, with 11 bases between the two germline ends.

This chain connects TRBV4-3 to TRBJ2-1; the D is unclear. Germline lookup yields CDR1 LGHNA and CDR2 YSLEER. This CDR3 is 16 amino acids long. V lost 1 base, J lost 2 bases, and 12 bases lay in between. The CDR3 coding sequence is TGCGCCAGCAGCCAAGGAGGAGCGCTGGCCTACAATGAGCAGTTCTTC. Amino acids: CASSQGGALAYNEQFF.

The genes are TRBV28 and TRBJ1-4, with TRBD1 identical over 10 bases. The CDR3 covers 16 residues. J was trimmed by 4 bases and V by 8 bases; bases with no gene match: 10. CDR1 is MDHEN, CDR2 SYDVKM, per germline. The CDR3 region has the DNA TGTGCCAGCCGATTAGGGGGGACAGGGGTTAATGAAAAACTGTTTTTT. It translates to CASRLGGTGVNEKLFF.

The chain couples TRBV3-1 (or the pseudogene TRBV3-2) to TRBJ2-7; D unresolved. V lost 0 bases and J 6 bases, leaving 12 bases between the germline ends. CDR3 length: 14 residues. Germline lookup yields CDR1 LGHDT and CDR2 YNNKEL (reference sequence). CDR3 DNA sequence: TGTGCCAGCAGCCAAGAAGGCGTAGACTCCGAGCAGTACTTC. Residues: CASSQEGVDSEQYF.

This clone has only one observation. V usage is TRBV7-2 and J usage is TRBJ1-3; a possible D gene is TRBD1 (5 bases). The CDR3 totals 18 residues. Trimming shortened V by 6 bases and J by 5 bases, and 26 bases separated the two germline ends. Germline CDR1 and CDR2: SGHTA and FQGNSA. CDR3 DNA: TGTGCCAGCAGTCAAGAAGAGTTTGGGACTCTACTGAGAAACACCATATATTTT. It translates to CASSQEEFGTLLRNTIYF. Combining the CDR3 with reference TRBV7-2 and TRBJ1-3 gives the whole variable domain GAGVSQSPSNKVTEKGKDVELRCDPISGHTALYWYRQSLGQGLEFLIYFQGNSAPDKSGLPSDRFSAERTGGSVSTLTIQRTQQEDSAVYLCASSQEEFGTLLRNTIYFGEGSWLTVV.

The sample holds one count of this clone. The J gene is TRBJ2-2, the V gene TRBV4-1, with D possibly TRBD1 on 6 matching bases. The CDR3 runs to 17 residues. The V end was cut by 3 bases, the J end by 5 bases, with 19 bases between. Germline V lookup: CDR1 MGHRA, CDR2 YSYEKL. CDR3 in amino acids: CASSHHPDRSGTGELFF. The CDR3 coding sequence is TGCGCCAGCAGCCACCACCCCGACAGGTCGGGGACCGGGGAGCTGTTTTTT.

The CDR3 reads CASSYRENTEAFF. The CDR3 DNA follows: TGCGCCAGCAGCTACAGGGAGAACACTGAAGCTTTCTTT. This chain connects TRBV4-1 to TRBJ1-1; D perhaps matches TRBD1 (6 bases). Germline lookup yields CDR1 MGHRA and CDR2 YSYEKL. The V end was cut by 5 bases, the J end by 1 base, with 8 bases between. This CDR3 comprises 13 residues.

This chain connects TRBV7-2 to TRBJ2-3, with 7 bases identical to TRBD1. The CDR3 runs 16 residues. V dropped 5 bases and J dropped 1; count of bases not matched to a gene: 9. Germline V gene data show CDR1 as SGHTA and CDR2 as FQGNSA. In DNA, the CDR3 is TGTGCCAGCAGCGTTAGGGGGCGACAGGGCACAGATACGCAGTATTTT. This encodes CASSVRGRQGTDTQYF.

The rearrangement uses TRBV6-2 or TRBV6-3 and TRBJ1-1; no clear D. Germline lookup yields CDR1 MNHEY and CDR2 SVGEGT. The CDR3 sequence is 15 residues long. Trimming cost V 2 bases and J 0 bases, with 10 bases left between them. The CDR3 loop is CASSYSLRVNTEAFF. In nucleotides, the CDR3 is TGTGCCAGCAGTTACAGCCTGAGGGTGAACACTGAAGCTTTCTTT.

Only one count was recorded for this clone. The rearrangement links TRBV10-3 to TRBJ1-1, with D perhaps TRBD1 (5 bases). Trimming shortened V by 5 bases and J by 7 bases, and 11 bases separated the two germline ends. The CDR3 sequence is 12 residues long. Germline V gene sequence: CDR1 ENHRY, CDR2 SYGVKD. CDR3 coding DNA: TGTGCCATCAGTCGGGACGGGATTGAAGCTTTCTTT. This encodes CAISRDGIEAFF.

The chain employs TRBV15 and TRBJ2-5; possible D gene TRBD2, 5 bases. This CDR3 region has 13 residues. The V and J ends lost 8 bases and 0 bases respectively, with 10 bases between them. In germline, CDR1 is LNHNV, CDR2 YYDKDF (reference sequence). CDR3 sequence (DNA): TGTGCCACCGGTTCGGGGAACCAAGAGACCCAGTACTTC. It translates to CATGSGNQETQYF.

This chain connects TRBV5-1 to TRBJ1-6, with D possibly being TRBD1 (6 bases). Germline V lookup: CDR1 SGHRS, CDR2 YFSETQ. V was clipped by 4 bases and J by 6 bases, with 11 bases between them. The CDR3 consists of 14 residues. Here the CDR3 reads CASSRGGGNSPLHF. CDR3 nucleotides: TGCGCCAGCAGCCGTGGGGGCGGTAATTCACCCCTCCACTTT.

The chain couples TRBV18 to TRBJ2-4; 7 bases are shared with TRBD1. This CDR3 is built from 15 residues. V dropped 3 bases and J dropped 2; count of bases not matched to a gene: 4. Germline V gene data show CDR1 as KGHSH and CDR2 as LQKENI. The CDR3, as DNA: TGTGCCAGCTCACCCCAGGGACAGACCAAAAACATTCAGTACTTC. Residues: CASSPQGQTKNIQYF.

The rearrangement links TRBV6-5 to TRBJ2-7, with TRBD2 identical over 10 bases. The germline V gene encodes CDR1 MNHEY and CDR2 SVGAGI. V gave up 2 bases and J gave up 6 bases; unmatched junction bases: 10. This CDR3 is 16 amino acids long. The CDR3 DNA reads as TGTGCCAGCAGTTACCGGCGAGCGGGGGGGCCGCCCGAGCAGTACTTC. This gives the protein CASSYRRAGGPPEQYF.

V and J are TRBV28 and TRBJ1-4; a possible D gene is TRBD1 (5 bases). The CDR3 covers 14 residues. The V gene's germline CDR1 is MDHEN and CDR2 SYDVKM. V was cut by 5 bases and J by 2 bases, with 9 bases left in between. As DNA, the CDR3 is TGTGCCAGCAGTCCTCAGGGCACTAATGAAAAACTGTTTTTT. Protein sequence: CASSPQGTNEKLFF.

This rearrangement joins TRBV6-5 to TRBJ2-7; D is ambiguous. Trimming removed 7 bases from V and 3 bases from J, with 16 bases in between. The CDR3 extends over 14 amino acids. The germline V gene encodes CDR1 MNHEY and CDR2 SVGAGI. This CDR3 reads CASKTGLFDYEQYF. In DNA form, the CDR3 reads TGTGCCAGCAAGACTGGGCTATTCGACTACGAGCAGTACTTC.

This sequence joins TRBV24-1 and TRBJ1-1; no definite D call. The V gene lost 3 bases and the J gene lost 5 bases, with 9 bases spanning the gap. Per the germline V gene, CDR1 is KGHDR and CDR2 is SFDVKD. CDR3 length: 13 residues. The CDR3 region has the DNA TGTGCCACCAGTGATAGGTGGAGTACTGAAGCTTTCTTT. It codes for CATSDRWSTEAFF.

The CDR3 here is CASSLAVDGPQHF. CDR3 DNA: TGTGCCAGCAGCTTAGCCGTAGACGGGCCCCAGCATTTT. The chain couples TRBV7-7 to TRBJ1-5; D gene ambiguous. CDR1 and CDR2 (germline): SSHAT, FNYEAQ (reference sequence). The CDR3 extends over 13 amino acids. V dropped 0 bases and J dropped 9 bases, with 9 bases sitting between them.

The V call is TRBV5-1, the J call TRBJ1-2, with TRBD1 as a possible D gene (5 bases). This CDR3 is built from 14 residues. The V end lost 4 bases, the J end lost 2 bases, and 12 bases lay between the germline ends. Germline V lookup: CDR1 SGHRS, CDR2 YFSETQ. The CDR3 region is CASSRDQGNYGYTF. CDR3 DNA sequence: TGCGCCAGCAGCAGGGACCAGGGAAACTATGGCTACACCTTC. The full variable domain, rest sourced from reference TRBV5-1 and TRBJ1-2, is KAGVTQTPRYLIKTRGQQVTLSCSPISGHRSVSWYQQTPGQGLQFLFEYFSETQRNKGNFPGRFSGRQFSNSRSEMNVSTLELGDSALYLCASSRDQGNYGYTFGSGTRLTVV.

This sequence joins TRBV6-5 and TRBJ2-3; D unclear. Germline-derived CDR1 and CDR2 are MNHEY and SVGAGI. This CDR3 comprises 14 residues. Trimming removed 6 bases from V and 4 bases from J, with 14 bases in between. In DNA, the CDR3 is TGTGCCAGCAGATTGGTCACACCCCCAGATACGCAGTATTTT. Translation: CASRLVTPPDTQYF.